The entry below gives a single T cell receptor (beta chain) sequence along with its context. This entry is derived from a study of cytomegalovirus exposure and HLA in healthy donors. PCR employed 60 Vbeta and 13 Jbeta primers. Clones were read by immunoSEQ multiplex PCR, and TCRdb kept only the in-frame ones, dropping some. The top ten clones hold around 22% of a sample with approximately 73,000 clones, roughly 79% of them seen once. The V segment lost 0 bases and the J segment 4 bases; nucleotides outside the gene matches: 5. Germline CDR1 reads SGHRS; CDR2 reads YFSETQ. The CDR3 totals 15 residues. The chain joins TRBV5-1 to TRBJ2-7; 9 nucleotides line up with TRBD1. The specimen was PBMCs. This clonotype originated in a woman in her thirties or forties in good health and CMV-seropositive. Here the CDR3 reads CASSLGGTGQYEQYF. The CDR3 DNA reads as TGCGCCAGCAGCTTGGGGGGGACAGGGCAGTACGAGCAGTACTTC.